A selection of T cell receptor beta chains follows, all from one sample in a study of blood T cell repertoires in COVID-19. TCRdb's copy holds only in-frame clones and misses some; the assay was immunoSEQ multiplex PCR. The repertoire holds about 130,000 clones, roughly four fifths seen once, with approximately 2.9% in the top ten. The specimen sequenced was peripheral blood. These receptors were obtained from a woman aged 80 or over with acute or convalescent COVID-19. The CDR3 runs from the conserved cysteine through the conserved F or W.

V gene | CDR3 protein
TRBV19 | CASDDRSSGNTIYF
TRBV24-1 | CATSDLRDRGNEQFF
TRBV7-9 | CASSLVGGALQHF
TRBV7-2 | CASSSGLARNF
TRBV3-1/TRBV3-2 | CASRSLQGGEQFF
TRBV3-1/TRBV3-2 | CASSPDRGSYNEQFF
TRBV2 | CASMAQMNTEAFF
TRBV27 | CASSLTRDRVYNEQFF
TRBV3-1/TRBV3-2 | CASSREGAGANVPTF
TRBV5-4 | CASSLTPLETQYF
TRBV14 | CASSPRGRMDYGYTF
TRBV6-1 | CASSEMSRVGTEAFF
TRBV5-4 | CASSLETIKTQYF
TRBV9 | CASSVDDPVSGGVQETQYF
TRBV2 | CASRDLAGVREQYF
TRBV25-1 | CASSEWGVDEAFF
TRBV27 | CASSPEGTGGGYNEQFF
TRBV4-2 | CASSQDRDSNTEAFF
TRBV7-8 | CASSLVRSYGYTF
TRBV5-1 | CASSAEDSYRDTQYF
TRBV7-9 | CASSQENYGYTF
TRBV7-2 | CASSSTGQGRQETQYF
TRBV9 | CASSPSVTGELFF
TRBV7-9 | CASSPTGGAGEKLFF
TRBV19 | CASSNGVLSTDTQYF
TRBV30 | CAWSERTDYGYTF
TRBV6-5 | CASSLQGETQYF
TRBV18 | CASSRDRNTEAFF
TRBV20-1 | CSASNDRSAEAFF
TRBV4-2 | CASSRDRYNQPQHF
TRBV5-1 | CASREVAGATGELFF
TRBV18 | CASSPPGQGRIGGELFF
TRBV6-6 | CASSYRGGNEKLFF
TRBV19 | CASSRGGKFTQNQETQYF
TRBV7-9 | CASSHNWRGEQFF
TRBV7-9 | CASSLDRTGNYGYTF
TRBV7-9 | CASSLAGRPSETYEQYF
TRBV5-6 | CASSLMVGRGAFF
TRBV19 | CASSMLTVLWGYTF
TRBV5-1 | CASSRTSGDYNEQFF
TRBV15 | CATSRGKRDRGGNQPQHF
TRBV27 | CASSQGSNQPQHF
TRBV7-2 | CASSFDRSQETQYF
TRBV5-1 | CASSLGGQGPYGYTF
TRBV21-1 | CASSKRQGHGYTF
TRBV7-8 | CASSLGRFSNQPQHF
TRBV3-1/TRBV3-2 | CASSHGPGTPTGTEAFF
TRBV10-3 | CAIREGPVNYGYTF
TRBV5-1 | CASRWGENQPQHF
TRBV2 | CASSEDRGNYEQYF
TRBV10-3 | CAISDKRDNSPLHF
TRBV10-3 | CAISESGYGYTF
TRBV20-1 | CSASGLNTEAFF